The entry below gives a single TCR beta chain sequence along with its context. This sample is drawn from a study of shared clonotypes between healthy human individuals. Study as a whole: The plates for each donor numbered three CD4 naive, three CD4 memory, two CD8 naive and one CD8 memory.

The CDR3 covers 17 residues. In germline, CDR1 is SGDLS, CDR2 YYNGEE. With V trimmed by 6 bases and J by 8 bases, 11 bases remained unmatched. This table comes from immunoSEQ multiplex PCR, and its TCRdb copy is limited to in-frame clones, with some not included. Found here are over 2 million clones, 85% to 95% of them singletons; the top ten hold 0.1% to 0.15%. The receptor was derived from a young man in good health. Sequencing was carried out using naive CD4+ T cells sorted from blood. The subset was: CD45RA+ positively selected. The V gene is TRBV9, the J gene TRBJ2-1; 16 nucleotides match TRBD2. This CDR3 is CASTDGPGLAGGHEQFF. Here the CDR3 DNA reads TGTGCCAGCACCGACGGGCCGGGACTAGCGGGGGGGCATGAGCAGTTCTTC.